The 17 T cell receptor beta chains below were found in one sample sequenced in a study of shared clonotypes between healthy human individuals. Repertoires were generated with immunoSEQ multiplex PCR, while TCRdb's copy carries only in-frame clones and drops some. The table includes about 1 million clones, 75% to 85% detected once. Input material: memory CD4+ T cells from PBMCs. Subset meaning: CD45RA-negative fraction. These receptors all stem from a man aged 18 to 30 in good health. Some clones in this sample may be carry-over from other donors' samples.

The chain recombines TRBV11-3 with TRBJ2-1; TRBD2 matches 11 bases. Trimming removed 5 bases from V and 10 bases from J; junction bases left unmatched: 10. Germline V gene lookup returns CDR1 SGHNT and CDR2 YENEEA. The CDR3 totals 15 residues. The CDR3 is CASSPRLAGTSEQFF. The CDR3 nucleotides read TGTGCCAGCAGCCCCCGACTAGCGGGAACCAGCGAGCAGTTCTTC.

This clone was counted a single time. The V call is TRBV5-1, the J call TRBJ2-3; 9 nucleotides align to TRBD2. The CDR3 spans 13 residues. CDR1 SGHRS and CDR2 YFSETQ come from the germline V gene. With 4 bases clipped from V and 14 bases from J, the junction kept 11 bases outside the gene matches. The CDR3 nucleotides read TGCGCCAGCAGCCCCCTTAGCGGGAGAATTCGGTATTTT. Translated: CASSPLSGRIRYF.

J is TRBJ2-1 and V is TRBV5-1; the D gene is possibly TRBD2 (8 bases). This CDR3 has 16 residues. Germline loops: CDR1 SGHRS, CDR2 YFSETQ. V lost 4 bases to trimming and J lost 10 bases, with 24 bases between them. The CDR3 coding sequence is TGCGCCAGCAGCCGCAGGGGGACTAGTTTATTTGACGAGCAGTTCTTC. It encodes CASSRRGTSLFDEQFF.

The rearrangement links TRBV28 to TRBJ2-3; a weak D match, TRBD2 (7 bases). V was trimmed by 3 bases and J by 2 bases, leaving 12 bases between them. CDR1 MDHEN and CDR2 SYDVKM come from the germline V gene. There are 15 residues in the CDR3. The chain's CDR3 is CASSLVGGPTDTQYF. The CDR3 coding sequence is TGTGCCAGCAGTTTGGTGGGGGGGCCCACAGATACGCAGTATTTT.

This clone was counted at least ten times. The genes are TRBV7-9 and TRBJ2-3; 15 bases fit TRBD2. The V and J ends lost 3 bases and 5 bases, in that order; junction bases with no gene match: 3. Germline V CDR1 and CDR2: SEHNR, FQNEAQ (reference sequence). This CDR3 region has 16 residues. CDR3 residues: CASSLGLAGGVDTQYF. CDR3 sequence (DNA): TGTGCCAGCAGCTTGGGACTAGCGGGAGGTGTAGATACGCAGTATTTT. The full variable domain, with the rest looked up from reference TRBV7-9 and TRBJ2-3, is DTGVSQNPRHKITKRGQNVTFRCDPISEHNRLYWYRQTLGQGPEFLTYFQNEAQLEKSRLLSDRFSAERPKGSFSTLEIQRTEQGDSAMYLCASSLGLAGGVDTQYFGPGTRLTVL.

This clone showed up just a few times. The sample contains more than one DNA sequence encoding this CDR3. This sequence joins TRBV29-1 and TRBJ2-5, with D unclear. The CDR3 consists of 10 residues. From germline, CDR1 is SQVTM and CDR2 ANQGSEA. Trimming removed 7 bases at V and 3 bases at J, with 6 bases between. In nucleotides, the CDR3 is TGCAGCGCGCGCGAAGAGACCCAGTACTTC. As protein: CSAREETQYF.

The table lists this clone with a few counts. V is TRBV7-4 and J is TRBJ2-3; 12 bases agree with TRBD1. The length of the CDR3 is 18 residues. CDR1 and CDR2 (germline): SGHVT, SQSDAQ. After removal of 0 bases from V and 6 bases from J, the junction contained 10 bases not matched to a gene. CDR3 nucleotide sequence: TGTGCCAGCAGCTTAGCGCATCGGGACAGGGGGCGCGTTGATACGCAGTATTTT. Translated: CASSLAHRDRGRVDTQYF.

The chain carries TRBV5-1 and TRBJ2-5; 7 bases line up with TRBD2. The CDR3 is made up of 15 amino acids. CDR1 and CDR2 from the germline V gene are SGHRS and YFSETQ. V shed 0 bases and J 5 bases; nucleotides not matched to a gene: 7. Here the CDR3 DNA reads TGCGCCAGCAGCTTGGGGTCGAGCGGGAAGGAGACCCAGTACTTC. Protein: CASSLGSSGKETQYF.

The rearrangement uses TRBV13 and TRBJ1-2; 10 bases map to TRBD1. CDR3 size: 16 residues. The germline gives CDR1 PRHDT, CDR2 FYEKMQ (reference sequence). The trim removed 5 bases at V and 1 base at J, leaving 7 bases unmatched. CDR3 nucleotides: TGTGCCAGCAGCCAGGGGACAGGGGAAAGTAACTATGGCTACACCTTC. Its translation: CASSQGTGESNYGYTF.

There are a few counts of this clone. Other DNA variants within this sample encode the same CDR3. The chain combines TRBV27 with TRBJ2-7; no reliable D call. This CDR3 comprises 14 residues. In germline, CDR1 is MNHEY, CDR2 SMNVEV (reference sequence). V lost 2 bases and J 0 bases, leaving 8 bases between the germline ends. CDR3 bases: TGTGCCAGCAGTTTAGGTCGGAGCTCCTACGAGCAGTACTTC. This encodes CASSLGRSSYEQYF.

V is TRBV5-1 and J is TRBJ1-1, with a possible D match to TRBD1 (5 bases). The length of the CDR3 is 13 residues. Trimming removed 6 bases from V and 1 base from J, with 10 bases in between. CDR1 and CDR2 from the germline V gene are SGHRS and YFSETQ. CDR3 amino acids: CASNRDPNTEAFF. DNA of the CDR3: TGCGCCAGCAATCGGGACCCGAACACTGAAGCTTTCTTT.

This clone appeared a few times. This sequence joins TRBV25-1 and TRBJ1-1; no clear D. This CDR3 has 13 residues. V was trimmed by 1 base and J by 3 bases, leaving 6 bases between them. Germline V gives CDR1 MGHDK, CDR2 SYGVNS. CDR3 sequence (DNA): TGTGCCAGCAGTGAATGGCGGGACACTGAAGCTTTCTTT. Translating gives CASSEWRDTEAFF.

V and J are TRBV7-8 and TRBJ2-7; TRBD2 matches 7 bases. Trimming removed 4 bases from V and 6 bases from J; junction bases left unmatched: 6. The CDR3 length is 13 residues. Germline V gene sequence: CDR1 SGHVS, CDR2 FQNEAQ. The CDR3 region is CASSWGGVPEQYF. For the CDR3, the DNA is TGTGCCAGCAGCTGGGGGGGGGTGCCCGAGCAGTACTTC.

The chain couples TRBV28 to TRBJ2-7; 7 nucleotides line up with TRBD1. Germline V gives CDR1 MDHEN, CDR2 SYDVKM. The V gene end was trimmed by 3 bases and the J gene end by 7 bases; junction bases not matched to a gene: 24. CDR3 length equals 19 residues. This CDR3 is CASSFATRHRDRFPWEQYF. CDR3 in DNA: TGTGCCAGCAGTTTTGCAACCAGACACCGGGACAGATTTCCATGGGAGCAGTACTTC.

CDR3 residues: CASSGTLSYGYTF. CDR3 nucleotide sequence: TGTGCCAGCAGCGGGACCCTCTCCTATGGCTACACCTTC. This chain connects TRBV9 to TRBJ1-2; D remains ambiguous. The germline V gene has CDR1 SGDLS and CDR2 YYNGEE. Trimming took off 3 bases at V and 4 bases at J, with 10 bases between the two ends. The CDR3 extends over 13 amino acids.

The table lists this clone with a count of one. The V gene is TRBV7-2, the J gene TRBJ1-1, with D possibly TRBD1 on 5 matching bases. The CDR3 is 14 residues long. Between the trimmed V and J ends, which lost 5 bases and 2 bases, there was a span of 12 bases. Germline loops: CDR1 SGHTA, CDR2 FQGNSA. This chain's CDR3 is CASSQGGGNTEAFF. The CDR3 DNA follows: TGTGCCAGCAGCCAGGGCGGTGGCAACACTGAAGCTTTCTTT.

The J gene is TRBJ2-3, the V gene TRBV10-2; 12 bases match TRBD2. The length of the CDR3 is 17 residues. The V gene's germline CDR1 is WSHSY and CDR2 SAAADI. J lost 4 bases, V lost 0 bases, and 5 bases had no gene match. CDR3 in DNA: TGCGCCAGCAGTGAGTCAGGGAGACTAGCGGGAGCAGATACGCAGTATTTT. This encodes CASSESGRLAGADTQYF.